This T cell receptor beta chain was sequenced in a study of blood T cells in healthy people across ages. In the study overall: Through template switching, about one barcoded beta molecule was captured per two T cells, as measured in model experiments. Study-wide results and limits: Diversity figures derived from one million T cells were judged to underestimate the true value. TCR beta diversity, measured per million T cells, fell in a roughly linear way with age.

The use of a sample-barcoded 5' primer and a J-beta primer mix characterized a second PCR of about 7 to 12 cycles. One entry per CDR3 protein, called by TCRdb with MiXCR from the 5' RACE reads. The sample lists about 680,000 distinct CDR3 sequences; around half were seen once. Donors were healthy Caucasian individuals from Russia aged about 6 to 90. This clonotype has ten or more counts. As yet, its antigen is unknown. This CDR3 contains 14 residues. Germline CDR1 and CDR2: MNHEY and SVGEGT. Germline trimming cut 2 bases from V and 4 bases from J; bases unmatched to any gene: 2. Sequenced input: blood. The J gene is TRBJ2-3, the V gene TRBV6-2 or TRBV6-3, with 8 bases identical to TRBD2. This TCR came from a woman aged 60-75 years in good health. CDR3 loop: CASSYGGRSDTQYF. As DNA, the CDR3 is TGTGCCAGCAGTTACGGCGGGAGGTCAGATACGCAGTATTTT.